A single sample is the source of the 7 T cell receptor beta chains below, sequenced in a study of blood T cell repertoires in COVID-19. Profiled with immunoSEQ multiplex PCR; TCRdb holds only in-frame clones, not every one. Among roughly 60,000 clones listed, 75% to 80% were seen once. Source material: peripheral blood. The receptors were sampled from a human donor in a cohort sampled during active COVID-19.

J is TRBJ2-3 and V is TRBV2; D possibly corresponds to TRBD2 (7 bases). Trimming took 4 bases from V and 2 from J, leaving 16 bases between them. From germline, CDR1 is SNHLY and CDR2 FYNNEI. The CDR3 contains 16 residues. Written as DNA, the CDR3 is TGTGCCAGCAGTGTCGGCGGGGGCCTATTCACAGATACGCAGTATTTT. This gives the protein CASSVGGGLFTDTQYF.

V and J are TRBV2 and TRBJ1-4; TRBD1 is a possible D gene (6 bases). Trimming took 4 bases from V and 7 from J, leaving 10 bases between them. CDR3 length: 13 amino acids. Germline loops: CDR1 SNHLY, CDR2 FYNNEI. The CDR3 is CASSADSGEKLFF. DNA for the CDR3: TGTGCCAGCAGTGCGGACAGCGGTGAAAAACTGTTTTTT.

This clone was observed many times. The gene calls are TRBV15 and TRBJ2-1; 10 bases map to TRBD2. Germline V CDR1 and CDR2: LNHNV, YYDKDF (reference sequence). This CDR3 spans 17 amino acids. The trim removed 2 bases at V and 7 bases at J, leaving 11 bases unmatched. CDR3 in DNA: TGTGCCACCAGCAGAACCACTCTAGCGGGAGTGGGTAATGAGCAGTTCTTC. Translated: CATSRTTLAGVGNEQFF.

This clone was counted between two and nine times. This rearrangement joins TRBV5-1 to TRBJ1-4; a possible D gene is TRBD1 (6 bases). The CDR3 contains 15 residues. Trimming took off 6 bases at V and 4 bases at J, with 16 bases between the two ends. Germline values: CDR1 SGHRS, CDR2 YFSETQ. CDR3: CASKFSPGVNEKLFF. The CDR3 DNA follows: TGCGCCAGCAAATTCAGTCCAGGGGTTAATGAAAAACTGTTTTTT.

V gene TRBV7-8 combines with J gene TRBJ1-1, with 7 bases identical to TRBD1. Germline assignment: CDR1 SGHVS and CDR2 FQNEAQ. With V trimmed by 3 bases and J by 1 base, 5 bases remained unmatched. The length of the CDR3 is 15 residues. The CDR3 reads CASSFLGTANTEAFF. The CDR3 region has the DNA TGTGCCAGCAGCTTTCTCGGGACAGCGAACACTGAAGCTTTCTTT.

The chain recombines TRBV7-5 with TRBJ1-1; the D call of TRBD1 is as the table states it, not checked on the DNA. TRBV7-5 is listed as a pseudogene. CDR3 length: 16 residues. As DNA, the CDR3 is TGTGCCAGAAGCTACAACAGGGTCAAAATGAACACTGAAGCTTTCTTT. Amino acid sequence: CARSYNRVKMNTEAFF.

This clone was seen once. V is TRBV12-3 or TRBV12-4 and J is TRBJ1-5; possibly TRBD1 for D (6 bases). The CDR3 is 13 residues long. The V end was cut by 5 bases, the J end by 7 bases, with 12 bases between. The CDR3 is CASSQNRDQPQHF. In nucleotides, the CDR3 is TGTGCCAGCAGTCAAAACAGGGACCAGCCCCAGCATTTT.